This T cell receptor (beta chain) derives from a study of blood T cell repertoires in COVID-19. Study overall: Material from acute and convalescent COVID-19 was sourced from the United States, Italy and Spain. From T cells, B-cell-depleted T cells, or PBMCs came the material, which was cDNA or gDNA.

Study processing details: How many nucleated cells were present was estimated from reference gene primer amplification. Here immunoSEQ multiplex PCR was the method, and the copy in TCRdb shows in-frame clones only, minus some. D and trimming come from the DNA, and the V and J calls and clone size come from that table. The table shows about 250,000 clones, with 70% to 90% occurring only once. V lost 7 bases and J 5 bases, leaving 17 bases between the germline ends. The CDR3 has 15 residues. Germline CDR1 SNHLY, CDR2 FYNNEI. This chain uses TRBV2 with TRBJ2-2; D is possibly TRBD1 (6 bases). The sample comprised peripheral blood. The clonotype was recovered from a man aged 50 to 60 with acute or convalescent COVID-19. The CDR3 reads CASTGTQWGTGELFF. For the CDR3, the DNA is TGTGCCAGCACCGGGACACAATGGGGAACCGGGGAGCTGTTTTTT.